A selection of T cell receptor beta chains follows, all from one sample in a study of blood T cells in healthy people across ages. TCRdb re-analysed the 5' RACE reads in MiXCR, keeping a single row per CDR3 protein. In the table there are about 1.8 million distinct CDR3 sequences, about 50% of which are singletons. What was sequenced was blood. These receptors came from a woman between 35 and 50 years old in good health. Both conserved end residues are part of each CDR3. D genes are given only for firm matches. Clone size, where shown, is once, few, many, or a class for clones that have expanded.

j_call v_call clone_size d_call cdr3_nt cdr3_aa
TRBJ1-1 TRBV20-1 - - TGCAGTGCTAGAGATGACGTGGCGGCTTTCTTT CSARDDVAAFF
TRBJ2-5 TRBV6-5 - - TGTGCCAGCAGTAAATACCGGGACGTAGACACTGAGCAGTACTTC CASSKYRDVDTEQYF
TRBJ1-5 TRBV19 - - TGTGCCAGTAGTAGCCCCCCCCAGTGGAATCAGCCCCAGCATTTT CASSSPPQWNQPQHF
TRBJ2-3 TRBV20-1 - TRBD2 TGCAGTGCTGTTAGCGGGGGCCCCCTTGATACGCAGTATTTT CSAVSGGPLDTQYF
TRBJ1-2 TRBV5-1 - - TGCGCCAGCAGCGAGGACGGACAAATTGGAGCAGGCTACACCTTC CASSEDGQIGAGYTF
TRBJ1-5 TRBV28 - - TGTGCCAGCAGTCCCCCCGACACTAGCAATCAGCCCCAGCATTTT CASSPPDTSNQPQHF
TRBJ2-5 TRBV7-2 - - TGTGCCAGCAGCTTACAGGCTCAGTACCAAGGGACCCAGTACTTC CASSLQAQYQGTQYF
TRBJ2-7 TRBV6-1 - - TGTGCCAGCAGTGAAGAAGGGGGGGTATACGAGCAGTACTTC CASSEEGGVYEQYF
TRBJ2-1 TRBV27 - - TGTGCCAGCAGTTTATCTCCGACAGGCGGGGAGACCCAGTTCTTC CASSLSPTGGETQFF
TRBJ2-5 TRBV20-1 - - TGCAGTGCTAGGAGCGCCCTGGGGAGGGAGACCCAGTACTTC CSARSALGRETQYF
TRBJ2-7 TRBV24-1 few TRBD2 TGTGCCACCAGTGATTTCTCCGAAAGCGGGACTCAGTACTTC CATSDFSESGTQYF
TRBJ1-6 TRBV6-5 few TRBD1 TGTGCCAGCAGTTACTCGACAGGGGGCCGAACTAATTCACCCCTCCACTTT CASSYSTGGRTNSPLHF
TRBJ2-7 TRBV20-1 - TRBD2 TGCAGTGCTAGCGGACTAGCGGGGGCCTCCTACAATGAGCAGTACTTC CSASGLAGASYNEQYF
TRBJ2-1 TRBV7-2 few - TGTGCCAGCAGCTTACAGGGTATGAGCTCCTACAATGAGCAGTTCTTC CASSLQGMSSYNEQFF
TRBJ2-7 TRBV7-2 - TRBD2 TGTGCCAGCAGCTTTACTAGCGGGGGGGCCTTATTATCAGTTCGGTACGAGCAGTACTTC CASSFTSGGALLSVRYEQYF
TRBJ1-4 TRBV28 - - TGTGCCAGCGGGTCCTGGGGGGCTAATGAAAAACTGTTTTTT CASGSWGANEKLFF
TRBJ1-1 TRBV12-3/TRBV12-4 once - TGTGCCAGCAGTCCGAGGTACACTGAAGCTTTCTTT CASSPRYTEAFF
TRBJ2-3 TRBV4-1 - TRBD2 TGCGCCAGCAGCCAGGGCGGACTAGCGGGGATAACAGATACGCAGTATTTT CASSQGGLAGITDTQYF